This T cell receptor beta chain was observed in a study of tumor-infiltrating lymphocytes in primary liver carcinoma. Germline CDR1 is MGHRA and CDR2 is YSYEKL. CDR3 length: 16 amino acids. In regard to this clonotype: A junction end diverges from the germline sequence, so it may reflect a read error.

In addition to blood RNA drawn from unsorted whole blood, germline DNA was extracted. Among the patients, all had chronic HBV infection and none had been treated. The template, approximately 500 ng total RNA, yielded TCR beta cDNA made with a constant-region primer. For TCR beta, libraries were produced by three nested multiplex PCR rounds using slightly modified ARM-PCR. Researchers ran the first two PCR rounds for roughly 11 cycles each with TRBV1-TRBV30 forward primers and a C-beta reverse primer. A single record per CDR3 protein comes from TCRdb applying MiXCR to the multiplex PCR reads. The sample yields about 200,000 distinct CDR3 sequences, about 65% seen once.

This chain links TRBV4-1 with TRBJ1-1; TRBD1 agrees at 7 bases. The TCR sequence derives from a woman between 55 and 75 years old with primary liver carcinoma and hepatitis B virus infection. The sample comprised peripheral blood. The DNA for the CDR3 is TGCGCCAACAGCCAAGTAGGCAGGGGGAAAGTAACTGAAGCTTTCTTT. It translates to CANSQVGRGKVTEAFF.